Below, one TCR beta chain is given with its context. Its specificity is unknown. Unmatched junction bases numbered 4, after V lost 5 bases and J lost 5 bases. There are 13 residues in the CDR3. Germline lookup yields CDR1 GTSNPN and CDR2 SVGIG (reference sequence). The source of the sample is a study of cytomegalovirus exposure and HLA in healthy donors. The PCR made use of 60 Vbeta and 13 Jbeta primers. Sequenced by immunoSEQ multiplex PCR; TCRdb stores in-frame clones only, minus some. The table lists 170,000 or so clones, about four fifths of them singletons. Broader study findings: The likely explanation for a cluster of highly shared sequence variants was sequencing artifact. For most subjects, TCR beta sequences were reported to predict HLA-A and HLA-B alleles with accuracy.

The specimen sequenced was PBMCs. The chain links TRBV30 to TRBJ2-1; 9 nucleotides line up with TRBD2. The sequence was obtained from a man in his thirties or forties in good health and CMV-seropositive. The CDR3 nucleotides read TGTGCCTGGGAGACTAGCGGAAACAATGAGCAGTTCTTC. Translated, it gives CAWETSGNNEQFF. Based on the CDR3 plus reference TRBV30 and TRBJ2-1, the full variable domain is SQTIHQWPATLVQPVGSPLSLECTVEGTSNPNLYWYRQAAGRGLQLLFYSVGIGQISSEVPQNLSASRPQDRQFILSSKKLLLSDSGFYLCAWETSGNNEQFFGPGTRLTVL.